This TCR beta chain was captured in a study of T cell responses to AZD1222 COVID-19 vaccine. Profiling relied on immunoSEQ multiplex PCR, and the TCRdb table lists in-frame clones only, not all of them. The sample comprises some 170,000 clones, about 87% of which are singletons, and 4% to 4.5% rests with the top ten. This CDR3 region has 17 residues. The germline V and J ends were trimmed by 1 base and 2 bases, with 18 bases remaining between them. CDR1 is MGHDK, CDR2 SYGVNS, per germline. The specimen comprised peripheral blood, sampled 28 days after the second dose of the MenACWY control vaccine. V and J are TRBV25-1 and TRBJ2-7; TRBD2 might be the D (8 bases). This receptor was identified in an adult who received the MenACWY meningococcal vaccine as a control. The CDR3 DNA follows: TGTGCCAGCAGTGAATTAGGGGGCAGCGGGAGACCCTACGAGCAGTACTTC. Its protein is CASSELGGSGRPYEQYF.